Only a few counts were recorded for the clone carrying this TCR beta chain. Its antigen remains unknown. This entry comes from a study of high-grade serous ovarian cancer treatment subgroups. The wider study: Samples averaged around 13,000 reads and about 7,100 unique TCR beta rearrangements.

Overall study results and limits: Higher neoantigen levels went with greater TCR clonal relatedness. Different patients shared almost no repertoire; same-patient tumors shared about 0.11 to 0.85. Spatial context was lost because tumors were sequenced in bulk.

Tumor samples were obtained before definitive surgery or chemotherapy. CDR1 is MNHNS and CDR2 is SASEGT in the germline V gene. The CDR3 runs 13 residues. The V gene lost 4 bases and the J gene lost 7 bases, with 13 bases spanning the gap. Assay used: immunoSEQ multiplex PCR; TCRdb lists only in-frame clones, some missing. The sample yields 30,000 to 40,000 clones, 75% to 85% seen once. V usage is TRBV6-1 and J usage is TRBJ1-1; D unresolved. The receptor was isolated from a human donor with high-grade serous ovarian cancer. Specimen: tumor tissue. This CDR3 is CASSVRARSEAFF. CDR3 coding DNA: TGTGCCAGCAGTGTTAGGGCACGGAGTGAAGCTTTCTTT.